These T cell receptor beta chains were read from a single sample in a study of T-cell reconstitution after alpha-beta-depleted transplantation in children. TCRdb recomputed calls from the PCR reads with MiXCR, one row per CDR3 protein. The profile shows around 960,000 distinct CDR3 sequences, roughly 29% of them singletons. Sequences were derived from PBMCs, mostly from graft donor cells, sampled 360 days after TCRalphabeta/CD19-depleted stem cell transplant. Receptors were obtained from a boy under two years old who had a stem cell transplant for SCID, so the T cells may come from the graft donor. The CDR3 runs from the conserved cysteine through the conserved F or W. D genes are given only for firm matches. The size of a clone is reported for some rows only, either as once, few or many, or as a class for expanded clones.

TRBJ2-1 | . | TRBV29-1 | . | 12 | TGCAGCGTTCGAGAGGATTGGGGACCGCAGTTCTTC | CSVREDWGPQFF
TRBJ2-3 | few | TRBV6-1 | . | 15 | TGTGCCAGCACCCTCTTCCGCGGGGCCACAGATACGCAGTATTTT | CASTLFRGATDTQYF
TRBJ2-5 | . | TRBV7-7 | TRBD2 | 14 | TGTGCCAGCAGCCGAGGGACTAGCTCAGAGACCCAGTACTTC | CASSRGTSSETQYF
TRBJ2-5 | few | TRBV20-1 | . | 15 | TGCAGTGCTAGAGATCCCAGCGCGGGTCAAGAGACCCAGTACTTC | CSARDPSAGQETQYF
TRBJ2-7 | . | TRBV5-1 | TRBD2 | 16 | TGCGCCAGCAGCTTGGGAGGGACTAGTTCGGGCTACGAGCAGTACTTC | CASSLGGTSSGYEQYF
TRBJ1-2 | . | TRBV27 | . | 13 | TGTGCCAGCAAGGGGGGGCGGGCCTCTGGCTACACCTTC | CASKGGRASGYTF
TRBJ2-1 | . | TRBV7-9 | TRBD1 | 16 | TGTGCCAGCAGCTTAGGTCGGGGACAGACATACAATGAGCAGTTCTTC | CASSLGRGQTYNEQFF
TRBJ2-3 | . | TRBV10-3 | TRBD2 | 17 | TGTGCCATCAGTGAGGCGGGACTAGCGGGGTCGGGAGATACGCAGTATTTT | CAISEAGLAGSGDTQYF
TRBJ2-1 | . | TRBV20-1 | . | 12 | TGCAGTGCTGCAGGGAGTATTCGCGAGCAGTTCTTC | CSAAGSIREQFF
TRBJ1-4 | few | TRBV6-2/TRBV6-3 | . | 11 | TGTGCCAGCAGTTACAACGGGAAACTGTTTTTT | CASSYNGKLFF
TRBJ2-4 | . | TRBV18 | TRBD1 | 13 | TGTGCCAGCTCACCACCAGGGGGCCAAAACAAGTACTTC | CASSPPGGQNKYF
TRBJ2-3 | few | TRBV10-3 | TRBD2 | 16 | TGTGCCATCAGTGAGAGACTAGCGGGGTCGTCAGATACGCAGTATTTT | CAISERLAGSSDTQYF
TRBJ2-2 | . | TRBV11-2 | . | 14 | TGTGCCAGCAGCTTCGACTATTTCACCGGGGAGCTGTTTTTT | CASSFDYFTGELFF
TRBJ2-1 | . | TRBV20-1 | TRBD2 | 20 | TGCAGTGCTAGCGGGCTAGCGGGGGGGCCTGGGGCGCGACCTTACAATGAGCAGTTCTTC | CSASGLAGGPGARPYNEQFF
TRBJ1-5 | few | TRBV5-1 | TRBD1 | 14 | TGTGCCAGCTCACCCGGGACAGAAAATCAGCCCCAGCATTTT | CASSPGTENQPQHF
TRBJ2-3 | . | TRBV6-6 | . | 13 | TGTGCCAGCAGTTACTCGTGGGTAGATACGCAGTATTTT | CASSYSWVDTQYF
TRBJ2-7 | . | TRBV9 | . | 16 | TGTGCCAGCAGCACCCGAGGGGACCTCGGTAGCTACGAGCAGTACTTC | CASSTRGDLGSYEQYF
TRBJ2-7 | few | TRBV29-1 | . | 13 | TGCAGCGTCCTGTTACTAGATCGATACGAGCAGTACTTC | CSVLLLDRYEQYF
TRBJ2-3 | . | TRBV20-1 | TRBD2 | 15 | TGCAGTGCTAGGGCCCCTAGCGGGGGCACAGATACGCAGTATTTT | CSARAPSGGTDTQYF
TRBJ2-4 | once | TRBV4-1 | . | 16 | TGCGCCAGCAGCCCCCCCGAAGTGGGGGCCCTAAGTCTTCAGTACTTC | CASSPPEVGALSLQYF
TRBJ2-7 | few | TRBV20-1 | TRBD2 | 14 | TGCAGTGCCCCGACTAGCGGGAGCTCCTACGAGCAATACTTC | CSAPTSGSSYEQYF
TRBJ1-4 | few | TRBV12-3/TRBV12-4 | . | 14 | TGTGCCAGCAGAACCTATTATCTAACCGAAAAACTGTTTTTT | CASRTYYLTEKLFF
TRBJ1-4 | . | TRBV25-1 | . | 15 | TGTGCCAGCAGTGATGGTCAGCTCGTTGGTGAAAAACTGTTTTTT | CASSDGQLVGEKLFF
TRBJ2-7 | few | TRBV4-1 | TRBD1 | 12 | TGCGCCAGCAGCCCCCGGACAGGGGGGCAGTACTTC | CASSPRTGGQYF
TRBJ2-7 | few | TRBV30 | . | 13 | TGTGCCTGGAGTTTGGGCAGGGCCTACGAGCAGTACTTC | CAWSLGRAYEQYF
TRBJ1-1 | . | TRBV9 | . | 15 | TGTGCCAGCAGCACCCGACCCAGCTGGGACACTGAAGCTTTCTTT | CASSTRPSWDTEAFF
TRBJ2-7 | . | TRBV7-2 | . | 14 | TGTGCCAGCAGCTTGCCCCATAACAGGGCTCGGCAGTACTTC | CASSLPHNRARQYF
TRBJ2-7 | . | TRBV6-2/TRBV6-3 | . | 15 | TGTGCCAGCAGTTACGGGCAGTTCTCCTTCTACGAGCAGTACTTC | CASSYGQFSFYEQYF
TRBJ2-2 | . | TRBV4-1 | . | 15 | TGCGCCAGCAGCCAACGGGCGTCTGGGACCGGGGAGCTGTTTTTT | CASSQRASGTGELFF
TRBJ2-7 | . | TRBV7-2 | . | 15 | TGTGCCAGCAGCAAAACACGGACGGACTCCTACGAGCAGTACTTC | CASSKTRTDSYEQYF
TRBJ1-1 | . | TRBV12-3/TRBV12-4 | . | 16 | TGTGCCAGCAGTCTCCACCCGGGAGTTGAGAACACTGAAGCTTTCTTT | CASSLHPGVENTEAFF
TRBJ2-1 | few | TRBV7-2 | TRBD2 | 16 | TGTGCCAGCAGTTTAGTCCCGGCTAGCGGGGGAGCTGAGCAGTTCTTC | CASSLVPASGGAEQFF
TRBJ2-1 | . | TRBV29-1 | . | 14 | TGCAGCGTTGAGCGCGGGGTAGGGGCCAATGAGCAGTTCTTC | CSVERGVGANEQFF
TRBJ1-2 | . | TRBV9 | . | 14 | TGTGCCAGCAGCGCCGAGGAAGGCAGCTATGGCTACACCTTC | CASSAEEGSYGYTF
TRBJ2-2 | few | TRBV7-9 | . | 11 | TGTGCCAGCCGCCCCCGTGGGGAGCTGTTTTTT | CASRPRGELFF
TRBJ1-2 | few | TRBV20-1 | . | 13 | TGCAGTGCTACGGGGGGCCATAACTATGGCTACACCTTC | CSATGGHNYGYTF